Listed here are 29 T cell receptor beta chains from one sample, sequenced in a study of blood T cell repertoires in COVID-19. Some clones are missing from TCRdb's copy, which holds only in-frame ones; the method was immunoSEQ multiplex PCR. The sample lists about 130,000 clones, 85% occurring once. The source material was peripheral blood. These receptors all stem from an older man with active or convalescent COVID-19.

V and J are TRBV19 and TRBJ2-6; TRBD1 matches 8 bases. The CDR3 has 19 residues. Germline trimming cut 2 bases from V and 0 bases from J; bases unmatched to any gene: 9. Germline values: CDR1 LNHDA, CDR2 SQIVND (reference sequence). CDR3: CASSISLQGAGSGANVLTF. CDR3 DNA: TGTGCCAGTAGTATATCCCTCCAGGGGGCCGGCTCTGGGGCCAACGTCCTGACTTTC.

The chain has TRBV19 and TRBJ2-7; TRBD2 aligns across 8 bases. After removal of 4 bases from V and 3 bases from J, the junction contained 5 bases not matched to a gene. This CDR3 is 14 amino acids long. Germline V gene data show CDR1 as LNHDA and CDR2 as SQIVND (reference sequence). The CDR3 region has the DNA TGTGCCAGTAGTAAGGGGGGACTAGTCTACGAGCAGTACTTC. This codes for CASSKGGLVYEQYF.

The chain joins TRBV9 to TRBJ2-7; 11 nucleotides agree with TRBD2. The CDR3 loop spans 16 amino acids. Germline CDR1 is SGDLS and CDR2 is YYNGEE. V shed 0 bases and J 5 bases; nucleotides not matched to a gene: 7. CDR3: CASSVGQLAGVDEQYF. CDR3 DNA: TGTGCCAGCAGCGTAGGCCAACTAGCGGGGGTTGACGAGCAGTACTTC.

The gene calls are TRBV4-3 and TRBJ1-5; TRBD1 aligns across 7 bases. CDR3 length equals 15 residues. CDR1 is LGHNA and CDR2 is YSLEER in the germline V gene. Trimming at V came to 2 bases and at J to 6 bases, leaving 7 bases not matched to a gene. The CDR3 here is CASSQHQGGTQPQHF. The CDR3 DNA reads as TGCGCCAGCAGCCAACACCAAGGGGGCACTCAGCCCCAGCATTTT.

The rearrangement uses TRBV7-2 and TRBJ2-5; TRBD2 might be the D (6 bases). Germline lookup yields CDR1 SGHTA and CDR2 FQGNSA. Deletions cut 2 bases from V and 1 base from J, with 11 bases between. The CDR3 has 15 residues. The CDR3 protein is CASSLPLTSQETQYF. CDR3 DNA sequence: TGTGCCAGCAGCTTACCCTTGACTAGCCAAGAGACCCAGTACTTC.

This sequence joins TRBV6-2 or TRBV6-3 and TRBJ1-4; maybe TRBD1 (5 bases). Per the germline V gene, CDR1 is MNHEY and CDR2 is SVGEGT. V was pared by 2 bases and J by 7 bases, with 17 bases between. The CDR3 totals 16 residues. DNA of the CDR3: TGTGCCAGCAGTTACGCACCCGGGGACTTGGGTGAAAAACTGTTTTTT. Its translation: CASSYAPGDLGEKLFF.

The chain combines TRBV6-6 with TRBJ1-4; no clear D gene. V lost 5 bases to trimming and J lost 14 bases, with 18 bases between them. The CDR3 has 13 residues. The germline gives CDR1 MNHNY, CDR2 SVGAGI (reference sequence). Here the CDR3 DNA reads TGTGCCAGCAGTCCCTCCGCACAATTTGGTCTGTTTTTT. Amino acid sequence: CASSPSAQFGLFF.

The chain couples TRBV4-3 to TRBJ2-3; D possibly corresponds to TRBD2 (6 bases). In germline, CDR1 is LGHNA, CDR2 YSLEER. CDR3 length: 15 residues. The V and J ends lost 1 base and 5 bases respectively, with 13 bases between them. CDR3 amino acids: CASSQVRGRLDTQYF. The CDR3 DNA follows: TGCGCCAGCAGCCAAGTGAGAGGGAGGTTAGATACGCAGTATTTT.

The chain couples TRBV27 to TRBJ1-2; 7 bases are a match to TRBD1. Germline assignment: CDR1 MNHEY and CDR2 SMNVEV (reference sequence). This CDR3 is 13 amino acids long. J lost 7 bases, V lost 3 bases, and 5 bases had no gene match. The CDR3 loop reads CASSFRQGSGYTF. In DNA form, the CDR3 reads TGTGCCAGCAGTTTCCGACAGGGTAGTGGCTACACCTTC.

V gene TRBV15 combines with J gene TRBJ1-5, with D tentatively TRBD1 (5 bases). This CDR3 is built from 15 residues. The V end lost 1 base, the J end lost 0 bases, and 7 bases lay between the germline ends. Germline lookup yields CDR1 LNHNV and CDR2 YYDKDF (reference sequence). The CDR3 coding sequence is TGTGCCACCAGCAGAGCAGGGAATAGCAATCAGCCCCAGCATTTT. Protein: CATSRAGNSNQPQHF.

CDR3 DNA sequence: TGTGCCGTAGCGGAAGGCGGGAAGTCCTACGAGCAGTACTTC. It encodes CAVAEGGKSYEQYF. J is TRBJ2-7 and V is TRBV7-8, with D perhaps TRBD2 (6 bases). From germline, CDR1 is SGHVS and CDR2 FQNEAQ. CDR3 length: 14 residues. V was trimmed by 11 bases and J by 1 base, leaving 18 bases between them.

The J gene is TRBJ1-1, the V gene TRBV3-1 (or the pseudogene TRBV3-2); D is uncertain. The CDR3 runs to 13 residues. V was shortened by 4 bases and J by 1 base, with 7 bases between the two germline ends. CDR1 is LGHDT, CDR2 YNNKEL, per germline (reference sequence). CDR3 coding DNA: TGTGCCAGCAGCCCTGCCGGGAACACTGAAGCTTTCTTT. Its protein is CASSPAGNTEAFF.

The rearrangement links TRBV7-2 to TRBJ1-1; D not certain. The CDR3 covers 14 residues. Trimming cost V 5 bases and J 1 base, with 11 bases left between them. In germline, CDR1 is SGHTA, CDR2 FQGNSA. For the CDR3, the DNA is TGTGCCAGCAGCCCTTCAACAGCGAACACTGAAGCTTTCTTT. It encodes CASSPSTANTEAFF.

CDR3 protein: CASSAPGIKETQYF. Written as DNA, the CDR3 is TGTGCCAGCAGCGCCCCCGGGATCAAAGAGACCCAGTACTTC. The chain combines TRBV6-5 with TRBJ2-5; D might be TRBD2 (5 bases). Germline-derived CDR1 and CDR2 are MNHEY and SVGAGI. Trimming removed 6 bases from V and 3 bases from J, with 14 bases in between. This CDR3 comprises 14 residues.

The V gene is TRBV30, the J gene TRBJ2-2; TRBD1 aligns across 8 bases. CDR1 and CDR2 (germline): GTSNPN, SVGIG (reference sequence). This CDR3 is built from 15 residues. V shed 3 bases and J 4 bases; nucleotides not matched to a gene: 7. The CDR3 DNA follows: TGTGCCTGGAGAATCCGGGACAGGCTCACCGGGGAGCTGTTTTTT. As protein: CAWRIRDRLTGELFF.

A single count supports this clone. This chain joins TRBV27 and TRBJ2-2, with TRBD2 identical over 15 bases. This CDR3 spans 17 amino acids. The trim removed 8 bases at V and 4 bases at J, leaving 8 bases unmatched. Germline lookup yields CDR1 MNHEY and CDR2 SMNVEV (reference sequence). CDR3 nucleotide sequence: TGTGCCAGCGGACTAGCGGGAGGGCCTCGTGGCACCGGGGAGCTGTTTTTT. Protein: CASGLAGGPRGTGELFF.

The chain couples TRBV7-9 to TRBJ2-2, with 7 bases lining up with TRBD1. The CDR3 extends over 14 amino acids. V dropped 2 bases and J dropped 6; count of bases not matched to a gene: 3. The V gene's germline CDR1 is SEHNR and CDR2 FQNEAQ (reference sequence). In DNA form, the CDR3 reads TGTGCCAGCAGCTTACATACAGGGGCCGGGGAGCTGTTTTTT. As protein: CASSLHTGAGELFF.

The chain uses TRBV7-3 and TRBJ2-3, with 10 bases identical to TRBD2. Trimming at V came to 5 bases and at J to 4 bases, leaving 12 bases not matched to a gene. CDR3 length: 17 residues. In germline, CDR1 is SGHTA, CDR2 FQGTGA. CDR3 bases: TGTGCCAGCAGCGCCCAAGGGGGTAGCGGGGGGCCAGATACGCAGTATTTT. Its translation: CASSAQGGSGGPDTQYF.

The chain uses TRBV6-6 and TRBJ1-3; no clear D. The germline V and J ends were trimmed by 6 bases and 0 bases, with 6 bases remaining between them. This CDR3 is built from 13 residues. Germline CDR1 is MNHNY and CDR2 is SVGAGI (reference sequence). In nucleotides, the CDR3 is TGTGCCAGCAGCCGGGTCTCTGGAAACACCATATATTTT. Protein sequence: CASSRVSGNTIYF.

The genes are TRBV5-1 and TRBJ2-1; 9 nucleotides align to TRBD1. V gave up 4 bases and J gave up 4 bases; unmatched junction bases: 6. The CDR3 contains 15 residues. CDR1 and CDR2 from the germline V gene are SGHRS and YFSETQ. The CDR3 region is CASSKPGQGYNEQFF. The CDR3 coding sequence is TGCGCCAGCAGCAAGCCGGGACAGGGATACAATGAGCAGTTCTTC. Looking up the rest from reference TRBV5-1 and TRBJ2-1 gives the full variable domain: KAGVTQTPRYLIKTRGQQVTLSCSPISGHRSVSWYQQTPGQGLQFLFEYFSETQRNKGNFPGRFSGRQFSNSRSEMNVSTLELGDSALYLCASSKPGQGYNEQFFGPGTRLTVL.

V usage is TRBV29-1 and J usage is TRBJ1-2; D is perhaps TRBD1 (6 bases). CDR1 and CDR2 from the germline V gene are SQVTM and ANQGSEA. The V gene lost 6 bases and the J gene lost 4 bases, with 24 bases spanning the gap. CDR3 length equals 16 residues. The CDR3 loop is CSVAGSWAIQGYGYTF. The CDR3 DNA is TGCAGCGTCGCCGGATCCTGGGCTATACAGGGCTATGGCTACACCTTC.

This chain uses TRBV30 with TRBJ1-1; D not certain. Per germline, CDR1 GTSNPN and CDR2 SVGIG (reference sequence). The CDR3 has 13 amino acids. The germline V and J ends were trimmed by 4 bases and 4 bases, with 13 bases remaining between them. The CDR3 region is CAWKRDLFTEAFF. The CDR3 DNA sequence: TGTGCCTGGAAGCGGGATTTGTTCACTGAAGCTTTCTTT. Looking up the rest from reference TRBV30 and TRBJ1-1 gives the full variable domain: SQTIHQWPATLVQPVGSPLSLECTVEGTSNPNLYWYRQAAGRGLQLLFYSVGIGQISSEVPQNLSASRPQDRQFILSSKKLLLSDSGFYLCAWKRDLFTEAFFGQGTRLTVV.

V is TRBV4-1 and J is TRBJ1-1, with D perhaps matching TRBD1 (6 bases). With 5 bases removed from V and 2 bases from J, the gap between germline ends came to 12 bases. Germline CDR1 reads MGHRA; CDR2 reads YSYEKL. This CDR3 has 14 amino acids. The CDR3 region is CASSRQALNTEAFF. The CDR3 nucleotides are TGCGCCAGCAGCAGACAGGCCTTAAACACTGAAGCTTTCTTT.

This rearrangement joins TRBV14 to TRBJ2-3, with 8 bases aligning to TRBD2. Germline V CDR1 and CDR2: SGHDN, FVKESK. The ends lost 7 bases at V and 0 bases at J; junction bases unmatched: 9. The CDR3 spans 16 residues. CDR3 DNA: TGTGCCAGCACAGCCGGGGGGGCCTTAAGCACAGATACGCAGTATTTT. It codes for CASTAGGALSTDTQYF.

The rearrangement joins TRBV29-1 to TRBJ1-1, with D possibly matching TRBD1 (5 bases). The CDR3 runs to 12 residues. In germline, CDR1 is SQVTM, CDR2 ANQGSEA. The V gene lost 5 bases and the J gene lost 1 base, with 8 bases spanning the gap. For the CDR3, the DNA is TGCAGCGTTTCAGGACAGAACACTGAAGCTTTCTTT. Its translation: CSVSGQNTEAFF.

In nucleotides, the CDR3 is TGTGCCAGCAGTTTCGACCCCAGCGGGGGAAACAATGAGCAGTTCTTC. This sequence encodes CASSFDPSGGNNEQFF. The chain couples TRBV6-5 to TRBJ2-1; 8 bases are a match to TRBD2. With 4 bases clipped from V and 5 bases from J, the junction kept 10 bases outside the gene matches. The CDR3 contains 16 residues. CDR1 and CDR2 (germline): MNHEY, SVGAGI.

This chain connects TRBV20-1 to TRBJ2-7; D possibly corresponds to TRBD2 (6 bases). CDR1 and CDR2 from the germline V gene are DFQATT and SNEGSKA (reference sequence). The CDR3 has 13 residues. The V gene lost 3 bases and the J gene lost 3 bases, with 12 bases spanning the gap. CDR3 sequence (DNA): TGCAGTGCTAGTTTTGCGGGACTCTACGAGCAGTACTTC. Amino acids: CSASFAGLYEQYF.

This clone was counted once. The CDR3 sequence: CASRTGTDSNQPQHF. In DNA form, the CDR3 reads TGTGCCAGCAGGACCGGGACAGATAGCAATCAGCCCCAGCATTTT. V is TRBV27 and J is TRBJ1-5, with 7 bases aligning to TRBD1. Per germline, CDR1 MNHEY and CDR2 SMNVEV (reference sequence). After removal of 6 bases from V and 0 bases from J, the junction contained 5 bases not matched to a gene. This CDR3 spans 15 amino acids.

The chain recombines TRBV7-2 with TRBJ2-4; perhaps TRBD1 as D (7 bases). The CDR3 loop spans 15 amino acids. V dropped 5 bases and J dropped 7 bases, with 18 bases sitting between them. Germline V gene sequence: CDR1 SGHTA, CDR2 FQGNSA. CDR3: CASSPNQGGANIQYF. Here the CDR3 DNA reads TGTGCCAGCAGCCCAAACCAGGGGGGAGCGAACATTCAGTACTTC. The whole variable domain, filled in from reference TRBV7-2 and TRBJ2-4, reads GAGVSQSPSNKVTEKGKDVELRCDPISGHTALYWYRQSLGQGLEFLIYFQGNSAPDKSGLPSDRFSAERTGGSVSTLTIQRTQQEDSAVYLCASSPNQGGANIQYFGAGTRLSVL.